What follows are 18 T cell receptor beta chains derived from one specimen sequenced in a study of OX40 agonist ivuxolimab in advanced cancers. Assay: immunoSEQ multiplex PCR; the TCRdb copy retains only in-frame clones and omits some. The sample yields roughly 80,000 clones, around 90% seen once. Here the sequenced sample was CD4+ or CD8+ T cells sorted from blood, taken in a trial of the OX40 agonist ivuxolimab. The receptors come from an adult with an advanced solid tumor such as melanoma, head and neck, liver or kidney cancer.

The chain joins TRBV28 to TRBJ2-5; D is possibly TRBD1 (6 bases). The DNA end is a closer match to TRBJ2-7, so the J assignment may be wrong. The CDR3 sequence is 14 residues long. Germline loops: CDR1 MDHEN, CDR2 SYDVKM. The CDR3 reads CASRKTGTSYEQYF. In DNA, the CDR3 is TGTGCCAGCAGAAAAACCGGGACAAGCTACGAGCAGTACTTC.

V and J are TRBV11-2 and TRBJ2-1; D is uncertain. V was cut by 5 bases and J by 10 bases, with 18 bases left in between. CDR1 and CDR2 from the germline V gene are SGHAT and FQNNGV. The CDR3 has 14 amino acids. CDR3 DNA: TGTGCCAGCAGCCATGAGGTGGGGATTAACGAGCAGTTCTTC. It encodes CASSHEVGINEQFF.

The rearrangement uses TRBV5-1 and TRBJ2-7; 7 bases are shared with TRBD1. Germline V gene data show CDR1 as SGHRS and CDR2 as YFSETQ. This CDR3 has 15 amino acids. The trim removed 4 bases at V and 0 bases at J, leaving 7 bases unmatched. Written as DNA, the CDR3 is TGCGCCAGCAGCCCGTGGACAGGTAGCTCCTACGAGCAGTACTTC. It is translated as CASSPWTGSSYEQYF.

V gene TRBV5-4 combines with J gene TRBJ2-7; TRBD2 is a possible D gene (7 bases). The CDR3 runs 14 residues. V lost 3 bases and J lost 5, with 15 bases in between. Looked up from germline, CDR1 is SGHNT and CDR2 is YYREEE (reference sequence). CDR3 loop: CASSSRGGADEQYF. In nucleotides, the CDR3 is TGTGCCAGCAGCTCCAGAGGGGGGGCCGACGAGCAGTACTTC.

This clone has only a few counts. The chain couples TRBV6-1 to TRBJ2-5; 10 bases match TRBD2. From germline, CDR1 is MNHNS and CDR2 SASEGT. V shed 6 bases and J 5 bases; nucleotides not matched to a gene: 6. The length of the CDR3 is 14 residues. This chain's CDR3 is CASRAGGPGETQYF. CDR3 nucleotide sequence: TGTGCCAGCAGAGCGGGGGGGCCGGGGGAGACCCAGTACTTC.

The chain joins TRBV5-1 to TRBJ2-2; TRBD1 or TRBD2 may be the D gene (5 bases each). The CDR3 runs 17 residues. V gave up 4 bases and J gave up 5 bases, with 21 bases separating them. Germline lookup yields CDR1 SGHRS and CDR2 YFSETQ. The CDR3 sequence is CASSPGRGAIGTGELFF. The CDR3 nucleotides read TGCGCCAGCAGCCCGGGGCGAGGAGCGATAGGAACCGGGGAGCTGTTTTTT.

The chain uses TRBV6-5 and TRBJ2-5; D is undetermined. V dropped 5 bases and J dropped 2 bases, with 12 bases sitting between them. Germline CDR1 MNHEY, CDR2 SVGAGI. The CDR3 loop spans 14 amino acids. As DNA, the CDR3 is TGTGCCAGCAGTCCTACCGGGTATCAAGAGACCCAGTACTTC. This codes for CASSPTGYQETQYF.

The chain combines TRBV29-1 with TRBJ1-2, with D possibly matching TRBD1 (6 bases). The CDR3 length is 12 residues. Germline CDR1 reads SQVTM; CDR2 reads ANQGSEA. Between the trimmed V and J ends, which lost 1 base and 6 bases, there was a span of 9 bases. CDR3 coding DNA: TGCAGCGTTGAAGGACAGGTAGATGGCTACACCTTC. Protein sequence: CSVEGQVDGYTF.

The CDR3: CASSAGQGANTEAFF. The CDR3 coding sequence is TGTGCCAGCTCAGCGGGACAGGGGGCGAACACTGAAGCTTTCTTT. The chain carries TRBV18 and TRBJ1-1; 12 bases are a match to TRBD1. CDR3 length: 15 residues. Germline V gene data show CDR1 as KGHSH and CDR2 as LQKENI. J lost 1 base, V lost 5 bases, and 2 bases had no gene match. The complete variable domain, with remaining parts taken from reference TRBV18 and TRBJ1-1, reads NAGVMQNPRHLVRRRGQEARLRCSPMKGHSHVYWYRQLPEEGLKFMVYLQKENIIDESGMPKERFSAEFPKEGPSILRIQQVVRGDSAAYFCASSAGQGANTEAFFGQGTRLTVV.

This clone came up once. The chain is built from TRBV18 and TRBJ1-5; 9 bases fit TRBD1. Trimming removed 4 bases from V and 3 bases from J; junction bases left unmatched: 4. This CDR3 spans 15 amino acids. Germline assignment: CDR1 KGHSH and CDR2 LQKENI. CDR3: CASSRRDRDNQPQHF. Written as DNA, the CDR3 is TGTGCCAGCTCACGCCGGGACAGGGACAATCAGCCCCAGCATTTT.

This chain uses TRBV2 with TRBJ2-3; the match to TRBD2 covers 7 bases. CDR3 size: 14 residues. The germline CDR1 and CDR2 sequences are SNHLY and FYNNEI. J gave up 3 bases and V 4 bases, and 4 bases lay outside the gene matches. In DNA form, the CDR3 reads TGTGCCAGCAGTGTTCGGGGGGAGACAGATACGCAGTATTTT. Its translation: CASSVRGETDTQYF.

Here the CDR3 reads CASSYPDRDYGYTF. The CDR3 bases are TGTGCCAGCAGCTACCCTGACAGGGACTATGGCTACACCTTC. This chain uses TRBV5-6 with TRBJ1-2, with 7 nucleotides matching TRBD1. The length of the CDR3 is 14 residues. With 3 bases clipped from V and 3 bases from J, the junction kept 5 bases outside the gene matches. Germline V gene data show CDR1 as SGHDT and CDR2 as YYEEEE.

The J gene is TRBJ2-6, the V gene TRBV19, with unresolved D. This CDR3 region has 13 residues. Germline assignment: CDR1 LNHDA and CDR2 SQIVND (reference sequence). V was shortened by 7 bases and J by 1 base, with 5 bases between the two germline ends. The CDR3, as DNA: TGTGCCAGTACCCAGTCTGGGGCCAACGTCCTGACTTTC. Translation gives CASTQSGANVLTF.

This clone has a single count. V and J are TRBV15 and TRBJ2-1; no firm D call. The germline CDR1 and CDR2 sequences are LNHNV and YYDKDF (reference sequence). This CDR3 is 12 amino acids long. Between the trimmed V and J ends, which lost 5 bases and 5 bases, there was a span of 7 bases. CDR3 loop: CATSRSDNEQFF. The CDR3 region has the DNA TGTGCCACCAGCCGCTCTGACAATGAGCAGTTCTTC.

CDR3 loop: CASSLGSYEQYF. CDR3 nucleotide sequence: TGTGCCAGCTCACTTGGCTCCTACGAGCAGTACTTC. The chain has TRBV18 and TRBJ2-7, with no clear D. This CDR3 is built from 12 residues. Looked up from germline, CDR1 is KGHSH and CDR2 is LQKENI. With 4 bases removed from V and 0 bases from J, the gap between germline ends came to 4 bases. The full variable domain, with the rest looked up from reference TRBV18 and TRBJ2-7, is NAGVMQNPRHLVRRRGQEARLRCSPMKGHSHVYWYRQLPEEGLKFMVYLQKENIIDESGMPKERFSAEFPKEGPSILRIQQVVRGDSAAYFCASSLGSYEQYFGPGTRLTVT.

The V call is TRBV5-1, the J call TRBJ2-3; 9 nucleotides match TRBD2. The CDR3 runs to 15 residues. The germline gives CDR1 SGHRS, CDR2 YFSETQ. After removal of 0 bases from V and 14 bases from J, the junction contained 13 bases not matched to a gene. The CDR3 sequence: CASSLVAAGGTPGYF. CDR3 sequence (DNA): TGCGCCAGCAGCTTGGTTGCGGCGGGAGGGACCCCAGGGTATTTT.

This chain uses TRBV4-2 with TRBJ1-5; D is unclear. This CDR3 is 16 amino acids long. From germline, CDR1 is LGHNA and CDR2 YNFKEQ. V dropped 4 bases and J dropped 2 bases, with 15 bases sitting between them. The CDR3 sequence: CASSPEVGRGNQPQHF. CDR3 DNA: TGTGCCAGCAGCCCCGAAGTTGGAAGAGGCAATCAGCCCCAGCATTTT.

This chain connects TRBV6-1 to TRBJ2-1, with D possibly TRBD2 on 6 matching bases. Between the trimmed V and J ends, which lost 4 bases and 1 base, there was a span of 8 bases. CDR1 and CDR2 from the germline V gene are MNHNS and SASEGT. The CDR3 is 14 amino acids. The CDR3 here is CASSVDYSYNEQFF. The CDR3 region has the DNA TGTGCCAGCAGTGTGGACTATTCCTACAATGAGCAGTTCTTC.